The TCR beta chain described here comes from a study of T cells expressing NK-cell markers. As concerns this clonotype: Its antigen remains unidentified.

Generation of TCR beta cDNA was performed by 5'RACE template switching incorporating UMIs. TCRdb re-called the 5' RACE reads; every CDR3 protein appears as one record, without DNA. Its table lists approximately 460,000 distinct CDR3 sequences. Germline loops: CDR1 DFQATT, CDR2 SNEGSKA (reference sequence). CDR3 size: 15 residues. Broader study findings: About six donors carried dominant NKG2C+ clonotypes that made up roughly 1.0-7.0% of their CD8+ T cells. Also leading the CD3+CD56-NKG2C+ fraction in a handful of donors were these clonotypes.

This receptor was identified in a woman aged 18-70 years in good health. J is TRBJ1-6 and V is TRBV20-1. Sequencing was carried out using blood T cells: a sorted CD56 or NKG2C T cell subset, CD4+ or CD8+ T cells, or bulk PBMC T cells (not recorded which). The CDR3 is CSAQNRGSYNSPLHF.